These T cell receptor beta chains were read from a single sample in a study of blood T cell repertoires in COVID-19. The method was immunoSEQ multiplex PCR; TCRdb's version includes in-frame clones alone and lacks a portion of them. This table has a few hundred thousand clones, under 90% appearing once. The sample taken for sequencing was peripheral blood. These receptors were obtained from a man between 50 and 59 years old with acute or convalescent COVID-19. CDR3s leave out the opening cysteine and the closing phenylalanine or tryptophan.

v_call	j_call	cdr3_aa
TRBV6-6	TRBJ1-2	ASSYSQGPYGYT
TRBV7-8	TRBJ2-1	ASSLVRLANEQF
TRBV5-1	TRBJ1-1	ASSLGPGNTEAF
TRBV30	TRBJ1-2	AWSRRTGYGYT
TRBV5-1	TRBJ1-4	ASSSTGIPQEKLF
TRBV10-1	TRBJ1-4	ASSSGQGGEKLF
TRBV7-9	TRBJ2-1	ASSLGGLGGHEQF
TRBV3-1/TRBV3-2	TRBJ1-2	ASSQYERGGYGYT
TRBV4-1	TRBJ1-4	ASSQESWAATNEKLF
TRBV6-4	TRBJ2-2	ASSESVGGTGITGELF
TRBV11-2	TRBJ1-1	ASTPGTGVDTEAF
TRBV14	TRBJ2-7	ASSQEQGTYEQY
TRBV10-3	TRBJ2-1	AISESNNQQF
TRBV30	TRBJ2-5	AWSVTGNTLGTQY
TRBV6-5	TRBJ2-3	ASSYSGGQGADTQY
TRBV2	TRBJ1-5	ASRPTGNQPQH
TRBV12-5	TRBJ2-5	ASGLTGGSETQY
TRBV19	TRBJ2-2	ASSFRTGEIALGELF
TRBV7-2	TRBJ1-2	ASSLTGQGYGYT
TRBV6-6	TRBJ1-3	ASSPIIGGRGNTIY
TRBV7-9	TRBJ1-1	ASSFSGLTEAF
TRBV30	TRBJ1-2	AWGQTDNRYGYT
TRBV7-9	TRBJ1-4	ASSLVGGRNEKLF
TRBV2	TRBJ2-5	ASRDLVAGTAGETQY
TRBV18	TRBJ1-2	ASSPDRDSFYGYT
TRBV5-6	TRBJ2-7	ASSRNRGTYEQY
TRBV6-5	TRBJ2-5	ASTRHQETQY
TRBV18	TRBJ2-6	ASSPRRQGGSGANVLT
TRBV19	TRBJ1-1	ATGPWEGAF
TRBV27	TRBJ1-2	ASSWGQRPGYGYT
TRBV3-1/TRBV3-2	TRBJ1-1	ASSHQGSTEAF
TRBV3-1/TRBV3-2	TRBJ2-5	ASSPGLAGVVETQY
TRBV7-9	TRBJ1-2	ASSRRSQGIGFVNYGYT
TRBV6-5	TRBJ1-5	ASTRDRGFNQPQH
TRBV10-1	TRBJ2-2	ASSEGSANTGELF
TRBV6-5	TRBJ1-5	ASTSDRVSHQPQH
TRBV6-5	TRBJ2-5	ASSQQGAGETQY
TRBV27	TRBJ1-4	ASSSPRTGGVEKLF
TRBV5-5	TRBJ1-2	ASSLAAPGQISYGYT
TRBV15	TRBJ2-2	ATSRDRGTGVPGELF
TRBV9	TRBJ1-3	ASSSRDTTGNTIY
TRBV5-6	TRBJ2-5	ASSLTGARETQY
TRBV5-6	TRBJ1-5	ASSLSAGANQPQH
TRBV9	TRBJ1-5	ASSVDSGQPQH
TRBV5-4	TRBJ1-3	ASSLDVSSGNTIY
TRBV5-1	TRBJ1-4	ASSLATDEKLF
TRBV5-1	TRBJ1-3	ASSSTGDTIY
TRBV10-3	TRBJ1-2	AISEPLQGYGYT
TRBV30	TRBJ2-5	AWSVLPQETQY